This TCR beta chain was sequenced for a study of T-cell memory formation after mild COVID-19. About the research overall: TCR clusters were largely donor specific. Whole-study findings and limits: Chiefly within CM and EM were the contracting CD4+ clones; CD8+ ones were within EMRA. Pre-infection memory held some responding clones, suggesting pre-existing cross-reactive T cells responded.

This CDR3 is built from 13 residues. CDR1 SGHVS and CDR2 FNYEAQ come from the germline V gene. Trimming cost V 5 bases and J 4 bases, with 12 bases left between them. TCRdb re-called the 5' RACE reads through MiXCR, storing one row per CDR3 protein. The sample lists approximately 110,000 distinct CDR3 sequences; about a fifth were seen once. This clonotype was observed a handful of times. Its target is unknown. The sequencing input was PBMCs or a T cell subset sorted from them (not recorded which). This chain links TRBV7-6 with TRBJ2-7; D tentatively reads TRBD1 or TRBD2 (5 bases each). This TCR derives from a young man who had mild COVID-19 (a few samples of this study predate the infection). Cell type and time point are not known. CDR3: CASSPGPRYEQYF. As DNA, the CDR3 is TGTGCCAGCAGCCCGGGGCCACGGTACGAGCAGTACTTC.